This T cell receptor (beta chain) emerged from a study of graft-versus-host responses after intestinal transplantation. Clones were read by immunoSEQ multiplex PCR, and TCRdb kept only the in-frame ones, dropping some. The table lists roughly 11,000 clones, 70% to 75% of them singletons. With regard to this clone: Its antigen is currently unknown.

Study-level findings and limits: Recipient marrow held GvH clones, some first seen in ileum or blood. High graft-versus-host to host-versus-graft clonal ratios were seen in allografts of patients with graft-donor T cell macrochimerism.

Processing released intraepithelial and lamina propria lymphocytes from the graft tissue. The sample here was ileum tissue, taken around 4.5 months after intestinal transplantation. This TCR was sampled from a human patient who received an intestinal transplant, so some T cells may come from the graft donor.

CDR3 sequence: CASSQGPRQGYNEQFF. The CDR3 nucleotides are TGTGCCAGCAGCCAAGGTCCCAGACAGGGGTACAATGAGCAGTTCTTC. This chain uses TRBV14 with TRBJ2-1, with TRBD1 matching 8 bases. This CDR3 has 16 residues. Germline V gene data show CDR1 as SGHDN and CDR2 as FVKESK. Germline trimming cut 1 base from V and 4 bases from J; bases unmatched to any gene: 6.